These 14 T cell receptor beta chains were all obtained from the same sample, sequenced in a study of cytomegalovirus exposure and HLA in healthy donors (dated by TCRdb to about 2017). The library was produced with the immunoSEQ multiplex PCR assay. The multiplex PCR relied on a mix of 60 forward primers for TCR Vbeta segments and 13 reverse primers for TCR Jbeta segments. Imported from immuneACCESS, the table was reduced by TCRdb to in-frame sequences with V and J called. These copies leave out some clones; in studies compared against another copy, an unresolved V gene accounts for under half, and the cause of the remainder is not known. Recorded for this sample are around 86,000 clones; 75% to 80% of them occurred a single time. Jointly, the top ten make up 6% of the sample. The source material was PBMCs. The receptor source for this set is a female donor in good health and CMV-seronegative.

This sequence joins TRBV11-2 and TRBJ2-4; maybe TRBD1 (5 bases). The CDR3 consists of 15 residues. Germline V gene lookup returns CDR1 SGHAT and CDR2 FQNNGV. Trimming took off 0 bases at V and 0 bases at J, with 6 bases between the two ends. CDR3 nucleotide sequence: TGTGCCAGCAGCTTAGAAGGGGTAGCCAAAAACATTCAGTACTTC. As protein: CASSLEGVAKNIQYF.

This clone has more than one count but fewer than ten. The chain links TRBV4-2 to TRBJ1-5; TRBD1 is a possible D gene (6 bases). The CDR3 runs 18 residues. Trimming pared 4 bases from V and 0 bases from J, leaving 19 bases between. Germline CDR1 is LGHNA and CDR2 is YNFKEQ. The CDR3 DNA follows: TGTGCCAGCAGCCTCCACTACAGGGATAGAGCTAGCAATCAGCCCCAGCATTTT. Amino acids: CASSLHYRDRASNQPQHF.

This chain links TRBV19 with TRBJ2-7, with 8 bases matching TRBD2. Germline assignment: CDR1 LNHDA and CDR2 SQIVND (reference sequence). This CDR3 comprises 13 residues. With 5 bases clipped from V and 3 bases from J, the junction kept 3 bases outside the gene matches. The CDR3 DNA is TGTGCCAGTAGTCAAACTAGCGGCTACGAGCAGTACTTC. This gives the protein CASSQTSGYEQYF.

V gene TRBV10-1 combines with J gene TRBJ1-1, with D possibly TRBD1 on 6 matching bases. The CDR3 is made up of 15 amino acids. Germline-derived CDR1 and CDR2 are WNHNN and SYGVQD (reference sequence). Trimming stripped 3 bases from V and 0 bases from J, with 11 bases between. The CDR3 protein is CASSDIAGVNTEAFF. In DNA, the CDR3 is TGCGCCAGCAGTGACATAGCAGGGGTGAACACTGAAGCTTTCTTT.

The chain carries TRBV19 and TRBJ1-3; 7 bases match TRBD1. This CDR3 is built from 14 residues. V gave up 10 bases and J gave up 0 bases; unmatched junction bases: 6. Looked up from germline, CDR1 is LNHDA and CDR2 is SQIVND (reference sequence). CDR3 residues: CATRDRNSGNTIYF. For the CDR3, the DNA is TGTGCCACCCGGGACAGAAACTCTGGAAACACCATATATTTT.

The chain uses TRBV6-5 and TRBJ2-7, with TRBD2 matching over 9 bases. The CDR3 loop spans 14 amino acids. The V gene end was trimmed by 6 bases and the J gene end by 4 bases; junction bases not matched to a gene: 7. Germline values: CDR1 MNHEY, CDR2 SVGAGI. The CDR3 nucleotides are TGTGCCAGCAGCAAAACTAGCGGGCTATACGAGCAGTACTTC. It translates to CASSKTSGLYEQYF.

The V and J genes are TRBV7-2 and TRBJ1-4; tentatively, D is TRBD1 (6 bases). CDR3 length: 14 residues. With 1 base removed from V and 10 bases from J, the gap between germline ends came to 13 bases. Germline lookup yields CDR1 SGHTA and CDR2 FQGNSA. The CDR3 region is CASSLGQGIGKLFF. The CDR3 coding sequence is TGTGCCAGCAGCTTAGGGCAGGGGATCGGAAAACTGTTTTTT.

V gene TRBV2 combines with J gene TRBJ2-7; 7 positions agree with TRBD2. V gave up 4 bases and J gave up 2 bases; unmatched junction bases: 8. The CDR3 runs to 15 residues. Germline V gene lookup returns CDR1 SNHLY and CDR2 FYNNEI. The CDR3 is CASSVDSGQTYEQYF. As DNA, the CDR3 is TGTGCCAGCAGTGTTGATAGCGGGCAAACCTACGAGCAGTACTTC.

The chain is built from TRBV5-6 and TRBJ1-2, with unresolved D. The CDR3 is 13 amino acids. Germline V gene sequence: CDR1 SGHDT, CDR2 YYEEEE. The ends were cut back, 1 base at V and 2 bases at J, with 6 bases in the middle. CDR3: CASSLSQNYGYTF. The CDR3 DNA is TGTGCCAGCAGCTTGAGTCAGAACTATGGCTACACCTTC.

The chain is built from TRBV7-2 and TRBJ1-5, with D possibly being TRBD1 (6 bases). Germline V lookup: CDR1 SGHTA, CDR2 FQGNSA. The CDR3 has 17 amino acids. V was pared by 2 bases and J by 0 bases, with 14 bases between. CDR3 amino acids: CASSLSGAFYSNQPQHF. CDR3 sequence (DNA): TGTGCCAGCAGCTTATCAGGGGCCTTCTATAGCAATCAGCCCCAGCATTTT.

The CDR3 loop is CASSLVPETQYF. The CDR3 DNA sequence: TGTGCCAGCAGCTTAGTTCCGGAGACCCAGTACTTC. The chain employs TRBV7-9 and TRBJ2-5, with D uncertain. Germline assignment: CDR1 SEHNR and CDR2 FQNEAQ (reference sequence). V gave up 1 base and J gave up 5 bases, with 5 bases separating them. This CDR3 region has 12 residues.

The V gene is TRBV29-1, the J gene TRBJ2-7, with TRBD1 matching 7 bases. Germline CDR1 SQVTM, CDR2 ANQGSEA. V trimming: 2 bases; J trimming: 2 bases; junction bases outside the gene matches: 6. This CDR3 spans 14 amino acids. As DNA, the CDR3 is TGCAGCGTTGAAAGGCAGGGGGAAACCTACGAGCAGTACTTC. Translating it yields CSVERQGETYEQYF.

This chain connects TRBV18 to TRBJ2-2, with 7 bases fitting TRBD1. V lost 3 bases, J lost 0 bases, and 7 bases stayed unmatched. Germline loops: CDR1 KGHSH, CDR2 LQKENI. The CDR3 length is 17 residues. The CDR3 coding sequence is TGTGCCAGCTCACCCACCCGACAGGGCGCGAACACCGGGGAGCTGTTTTTT. This encodes CASSPTRQGANTGELFF.

The chain employs TRBV6-1 and TRBJ1-1; TRBD1 aligns across 7 bases. Germline CDR1 reads MNHNS; CDR2 reads SASEGT. The CDR3 contains 16 residues. V dropped 4 bases and J dropped 3; count of bases not matched to a gene: 11. Here the CDR3 reads CASSGPRQGWYTEAFF. DNA of the CDR3: TGTGCCAGCAGTGGCCCCAGACAGGGTTGGTACACTGAAGCTTTCTTT.